The clone carrying this T cell receptor (beta chain) was found many times. The data derive from a study of molecular identifiers for immune sequencing clone quantification. CDR3 size: 14 residues. V was clipped by 7 bases and J by 0 bases, with 13 bases between them. A single record per CDR3 protein comes from TCRdb applying MiXCR to the PCR reads. The data hold over 600,000 distinct CDR3 sequences, with just under 20% observed a single time. The sample consisted of naive CD8+ T cells from blood, with Jurkat cell RNA spiked in. Subset of the sample: FACS-sorted CD8+CD4-CCR7+CD45RA+ naive T cells. The chain recombines TRBV12-3 or TRBV12-4 with TRBJ2-7; the D gene is possibly TRBD2 (6 bases). This receptor was identified in a human donor in good health. Some libraries in this study had Jurkat cell RNA spiked in. DNA of the CDR3: TGTGCCAGCACCGTGGGGGGAAACTCCTACGAGCAGTACTTC. This codes for CASTVGGNSYEQYF.